This TCR beta chain was observed in a study of T cell repertoires in cytomegalovirus infection. Across the whole study: Recently identified HLA-C-restricted CMV epitopes and well-studied HLA-B-restricted CMV epitopes were used by the study. Public TCR beta signatures were indicative of both CMV infection and a matching HLA type.

Study-level results: HLA-C-restricted CMV-specific TCR beta clonotypes prevailed in the ex vivo response.

Using its own MiXCR run on the reads, TCRdb lists one record per CDR3 protein. The table has 300,000 to 400,000 distinct CDR3 sequences, roughly 29% seen once. The CDR3 spans 16 residues. Trimming removed 1 base at V and 0 bases at J, with 10 bases between. This clonotype showed up just a few times. The antigen is not known. This specimen was cultured PBMCs, taken from culture after CMV antigen stimulation. The J gene is TRBJ2-1, the V gene TRBV12-3 or TRBV12-4, with D uncertain. This sequence originates from a human donor in good health (CMV status not recorded). Some clones in this sample may be carry-over from other donors' samples. CDR3 protein: CASSLEGLSSYNEQFF. The CDR3 DNA reads TGTGCCAGCAGTTTAGAGGGATTGAGCTCCTACAATGAGCAGTTCTTC.